The 19 T cell receptor beta chains reported below all come from one sample, sequenced in a study of T cells in Graves' hyperthyroidism and ophthalmopathy. The source material, RNA transcripts, was used to amplify TCR beta CDR3 regions. An initial round of RT-PCR targeting the TCR CDR3 relied on the HTBI primer set. TCRdb re-derived calls from the multiplex PCR reads in MiXCR, one entry per CDR3 protein. The sample yields under 400,000 distinct CDR3 sequences, 18% seen once. The source material was blood. The receptors originated from a woman aged 40 to 55 with Graves' ophthalmopathy.

In its sample, this clonotype was seen many times. The rearrangement links TRBV30 to TRBJ2-7; 8 nucleotides align to TRBD1. Germline CDR1 is GTSNPN and CDR2 is SVGIG (reference sequence). V dropped 4 bases and J dropped 7; count of bases not matched to a gene: 9. The CDR3 sequence is 13 residues long. This chain's CDR3 is CAWKVRGPWEQYF. CDR3 DNA: TGTGCCTGGAAGGTCAGGGGGCCGTGGGAGCAGTACTTC.

Details on this clonotype: Its ends do not fully match the called genes, so a read error is possible. The V gene is TRBV29-1, the J gene TRBJ2-2, with a possible D match to TRBD2 (5 bases). The germline gives CDR1 SQVTM, CDR2 ANQGSEA. The CDR3 contains 12 residues. CDR3 residues: CSVVWYTGELSF. The CDR3 DNA reads TGCAGCGTTGTATGGTATACCGGGGAGCTGTCTTTT.

This clonotype was counted between two and nine times. The chain has TRBV7-2 and TRBJ2-7; D is possibly TRBD1 (6 bases). Trimming left V 2 bases short and J 5 bases short, with 10 bases between. Per the germline V gene, CDR1 is SGHTA and CDR2 is FQGNSA. There are 13 residues in the CDR3. The CDR3 DNA reads TGTGCCAGCAGCTTATGGGGGCAAAACGAGCAGTACTTC. Its translation is CASSLWGQNEQYF. Supplemented by reference TRBV7-2 and TRBJ2-7, the full variable domain reads GAGVSQSPSNKVTEKGKDVELRCDPISGHTALYWYRQSLGQGLEFLIYFQGNSAPDKSGLPSDRFSAERTGGSVSTLTIQRTQQEDSAVYLCASSLWGQNEQYFGPGTRLTVT.

The chain has TRBV24-1 and TRBJ1-1, with D perhaps matching TRBD1 (6 bases). The V end lost 9 bases, the J end lost 3 bases, and 16 bases lay between the germline ends. Germline V gene sequence: CDR1 KGHDR, CDR2 SFDVKD. This CDR3 comprises 14 residues. The CDR3 nucleotides are TGTGCCACCGAGGGGGGATTTGGTGACACTGAAGCTTTCTTT. Translation: CATEGGFGDTEAFF.

This clonotype was observed at least ten times. The chain combines TRBV19 with TRBJ2-7; D gene uncertain. CDR3 length: 12 residues. Germline V CDR1 and CDR2: LNHDA, SQIVND (reference sequence). The ends were cut back, 6 bases at V and 1 base at J, with 7 bases in the middle. CDR3 protein: CASRGASYEQYF. The CDR3 coding sequence is TGTGCCAGTAGGGGCGCGTCCTACGAGCAGTACTTC.

At least ten counts were recorded for this clonotype. The CDR3 DNA sequence: TGTGCCAGCAGCTCACGCGGCAATGAGCAGTTCTTC. Amino acids: CASSSRGNEQFF. V and J are TRBV7-6 and TRBJ2-1; D unresolved. CDR3 length: 12 residues. The V and J ends lost 4 bases and 6 bases respectively, with 7 bases between them. Germline-derived CDR1 and CDR2 are SGHVS and FNYEAQ. The full variable domain, in which reference TRBV7-6 and TRBJ2-1 provide the parts outside the CDR3, is GAGVSQSPRYKVTKRGQDVALRCDPISGHVSLYWYRQALGQGPEFLTYFNYEAQQDKSGLPNDRFSAERPEGSISTLTIQRTEQRDSAMYRCASSSRGNEQFFGPGTRLTVL.

This clonotype has at least ten counts. The chain couples TRBV2 to TRBJ2-7; 11 bases fit TRBD2. This CDR3 spans 14 amino acids. CDR1 is SNHLY and CDR2 is FYNNEI in the germline V gene. Losses at the gene ends were 6 bases for V and 2 bases for J; bases not matched to a gene: 3. The CDR3 DNA is TGTGCCAGCAGGAAGGGACTAGCGGCCTACGAGCAGTACTTC. This gives the protein CASRKGLAAYEQYF.

This clonotype was observed at least ten times. The rearrangement joins TRBV6-5 to TRBJ1-5, with D possibly matching TRBD1 (5 bases). The germline V gene encodes CDR1 MNHEY and CDR2 SVGAGI. The length of the CDR3 is 13 residues. V was pared by 0 bases and J by 7 bases, with 7 bases between. CDR3 sequence (DNA): TGTGCCAGCAGTTACTCAGAGGGGCAGCCCCAGCATTTT. Protein: CASSYSEGQPQHF.

The chain is built from TRBV7-2 and TRBJ2-7; 12 bases fit TRBD2. The CDR3 is made up of 14 amino acids. Looked up from germline, CDR1 is SGHTA and CDR2 is FQGNSA. Unmatched junction bases numbered 2, after V lost 6 bases and J lost 2 bases. The CDR3 protein is CASRASGGAYEQYF. The DNA of the CDR3 is TGTGCCAGCAGAGCTAGCGGGGGGGCCTACGAGCAGTACTTC.

CDR3: CASSTGTQQETQYF. The CDR3, as DNA: TGTGCCAGCAGCACCGGGACTCAACAAGAGACCCAGTACTTC. The chain links TRBV6-4 to TRBJ2-5, with D perhaps TRBD2 (6 bases). Trimming took 6 bases from V and 2 from J, leaving 13 bases between them. Germline-derived CDR1 and CDR2 are MRHNA and SNTAGT. The CDR3 is 14 amino acids.

This clonotype was found many times. The genes are TRBV12-5 and TRBJ2-5; TRBD1 might be the D (5 bases). The CDR3 contains 13 residues. Germline CDR1 reads LGHNT; CDR2 reads FRNRAP. Trimming stripped 6 bases from V and 2 bases from J, with 10 bases between. The CDR3: CASGDSLQETQYF. The CDR3 DNA follows: TGTGCTAGTGGCGACAGCTTACAAGAGACCCAGTACTTC.

Many counts were recorded for this clonotype. The chain combines TRBV24-1 with TRBJ2-7, with D possibly being TRBD1 (7 bases). The V end lost 4 bases, the J end lost 2 bases, and 14 bases lay between the germline ends. The CDR3 is 15 residues long. Germline V gene lookup returns CDR1 KGHDR and CDR2 SFDVKD. This CDR3 reads CATSDRGDRPYEQYF. CDR3 sequence (DNA): TGTGCCACCAGTGACAGGGGGGACCGTCCCTACGAGCAGTACTTC.

This clonotype was found many times. The CDR3 bases are TGCGCCAGCAGCTTGTTGGGTAGAAGAGAAGAGACCCAGTACTTC. It is translated as CASSLLGRREETQYF. This rearrangement joins TRBV5-1 to TRBJ2-5; D is unclear. The CDR3 loop spans 15 amino acids. V was pared by 1 base and J by 3 bases, with 13 bases between. CDR1 and CDR2 (germline): SGHRS, YFSETQ.

In its sample, this clonotype was seen many times. This may stem from a read error, because a much larger clone lies one nucleotide away. This chain joins TRBV30 and TRBJ1-1, with no clear D. Germline lookup yields CDR1 GTSNPN and CDR2 SVGIG (reference sequence). The CDR3 length is 13 residues. V lost 0 bases and J 1 base, leaving 6 bases between the germline ends. CDR3 DNA sequence: TGTGCCTGGAGTGTACTCGGGAACACTGAAGCTTTCTTT. It translates to CAWSVLGNTEAFF.

In its sample, this clonotype was seen many times. An end of the junction does not agree with germline; a read error may underlie this. The rearrangement joins TRBV29-1 to TRBJ2-5; 8 positions match TRBD1. Germline lookup yields CDR1 SQVTM and CDR2 ANQGSEA. The CDR3 loop spans 13 amino acids. In nucleotides, the CDR3 is TGCAGCGTGGAAGGACAGGGCGGCGAGACCCAGTACTTC. It codes for CSVEGQGGETQYF.

This clonotype has ten or more counts. V and J are TRBV28 and TRBJ2-2, with D possibly TRBD2 on 6 matching bases. CDR1 is MDHEN and CDR2 is SYDVKM in the germline V gene. Trimming cost V 3 bases and J 4 bases, with 15 bases left between them. The CDR3 has 16 amino acids. This chain's CDR3 is CASSFSTGRITGELFF. For the CDR3, the DNA is TGTGCCAGCAGTTTCTCCACCGGGAGAATCACCGGGGAGCTGTTTTTT.

The CDR3 sequence is CSASLAGSYGYTF. The CDR3 DNA follows: TGCAGTGCTAGCTTGGCCGGAAGTTATGGCTACACCTTC. The rearrangement links TRBV20-1 to TRBJ1-2; D remains ambiguous. V shed 3 bases and J shed 5 bases, with 13 bases lying between them. Germline CDR1 is DFQATT and CDR2 is SNEGSKA (reference sequence). The CDR3 has 13 residues.

In its sample, this clonotype was seen many times. The chain employs TRBV9 and TRBJ2-7; the match to TRBD2 covers 7 bases. The V and J ends lost 0 bases and 5 bases, in that order; junction bases with no gene match: 5. Looked up from germline, CDR1 is SGDLS and CDR2 is YYNGEE. The CDR3 contains 14 residues. The CDR3 protein is CASSVGGGFDEQYF. CDR3 bases: TGTGCCAGCAGCGTAGGGGGAGGGTTTGACGAGCAGTACTTC.

For this clonotype: Being one base from a much bigger clone, this may be a read error. The chain links TRBV11-2 to TRBJ2-7; 7 nucleotides match TRBD2. This CDR3 is built from 16 residues. CDR1 SGHAT and CDR2 FQNNGV come from the germline V gene. The CDR3 here is CSSSTSPLAAPYEQYF. In DNA, the CDR3 is TGTTCCAGCAGCACCAGTCCCCTAGCGGCCCCCTACGAGCAGTACTTC.